Listed below are T cell receptor beta chains from one sample, sequenced in a study of response to subunit inactivated influenza vaccine. TCRdb passed the RT-PCR reads through MiXCR, listing each CDR3 protein once. The sample includes 300,000 to 350,000 distinct CDR3 sequences, roughly a fifth seen only once; the top ten take about a tenth. Source: PBMCs from blood, taken about 20 months after vaccination. These receptors were collected from a man aged 50 to 69 who received an inactivated influenza vaccine. Both conserved end residues are part of each CDR3.

v_gene: TRBV7-2
j_gene: TRBJ1-5
CDR3aa: CASSFSPFGLGQPQHF

v_gene: TRBV29-1
j_gene: TRBJ2-7
CDR3aa: CSVEVSYEQYF

v_gene: TRBV4-2
j_gene: TRBJ1-2
CDR3aa: CASSQQTDLNYGYTF

v_gene: TRBV7-2
j_gene: TRBJ2-7
CDR3aa: CASSSPGTGAYEQYF

v_gene: TRBV20-1
j_gene: TRBJ2-1
CDR3aa: CSARDGVNNEQFF

v_gene: TRBV27
j_gene: TRBJ1-2
CDR3aa: CASCPWGGRLMNGYTF

v_gene: TRBV12-3/TRBV12-4
j_gene: TRBJ1-3
CDR3aa: CASGRRPGVFGNTIYF

v_gene: TRBV6-2/TRBV6-3
j_gene: TRBJ2-7
CDR3aa: CASSRDRYYEQYF

v_gene: TRBV5-6
j_gene: TRBJ2-2
CDR3aa: CASSLSHGELFF

v_gene: TRBV7-9
j_gene: TRBJ2-1
CDR3aa: CASSVTSLGYNEQFF

v_gene: TRBV30
j_gene: TRBJ2-3
CDR3aa: CAWSSKGWGRTTDTQYF

v_gene: TRBV7-8
j_gene: TRBJ1-4
CDR3aa: CASSVGQGNEKLFF

v_gene: TRBV12-3/TRBV12-4
j_gene: TRBJ2-1
CDR3aa: CASSFSLEQFF

v_gene: TRBV14
j_gene: TRBJ2-1
CDR3aa: CASSQDEVSSYNEQFF

v_gene: TRBV4-1
j_gene: TRBJ2-1
CDR3aa: CASSQDRLYNEQFF

v_gene: TRBV20-1
j_gene: TRBJ2-7
CDR3aa: CSARGRLVAYEQYF

v_gene: TRBV7-9
j_gene: TRBJ2-1
CDR3aa: CASSLGAVASENEQFF

v_gene: TRBV2
j_gene: TRBJ1-1
CDR3aa: CASSEAQGWVYTEAFF

v_gene: TRBV28
j_gene: TRBJ2-1
CDR3aa: CASSLRYEQFF

v_gene: TRBV7-2
j_gene: TRBJ1-6
CDR3aa: CASSSSGVENSPLHF

v_gene: TRBV7-2
j_gene: TRBJ1-1
CDR3aa: CASSSWTGGNTEAFF

v_gene: TRBV6-5
j_gene: TRBJ1-2
CDR3aa: CASSYRGGADYGYTF

v_gene: TRBV12-3/TRBV12-4
j_gene: TRBJ1-2
CDR3aa: CASSLRGKLYGYTF

v_gene: TRBV6-6
j_gene: TRBJ1-1
CDR3aa: CASSYSETGEAFF

v_gene: TRBV15
j_gene: TRBJ1-5
CDR3aa: CATSPRSGGNSNQPQHF

v_gene: TRBV12-3/TRBV12-4
j_gene: TRBJ2-4
CDR3aa: CASSLAGQKNIQYF

v_gene: TRBV9
j_gene: TRBJ1-1
CDR3aa: CASSVEAGRSTAEAFF

v_gene: TRBV10-2
j_gene: TRBJ1-2
CDR3aa: CASRQATYGYTF

v_gene: TRBV5-8
j_gene: TRBJ1-3
CDR3aa: CASSLSAGYRNTIYF

v_gene: TRBV6-2/TRBV6-3
j_gene: TRBJ1-5
CDR3aa: CASSQHRDINQPQHF

v_gene: TRBV5-1
j_gene: TRBJ1-4
CDR3aa: CASSLEGAGREKLFF

v_gene: TRBV29-1
j_gene: TRBJ2-1
CDR3aa: CSVESREGTNEQFF

v_gene: TRBV10-3
j_gene: TRBJ1-5
CDR3aa: CAIRAVHGQPQHF

v_gene: TRBV15
j_gene: TRBJ2-3
CDR3aa: CATSSRTSSSTDTQYF

v_gene: TRBV20-1
j_gene: TRBJ2-4
CDR3aa: CSLREALLAKNIQYF

v_gene: TRBV12-3/TRBV12-4
j_gene: TRBJ1-2
CDR3aa: CASSLRSRGHYGYTF

v_gene: TRBV20-1
j_gene: TRBJ2-5
CDR3aa: CSASRQGGAETQYF

v_gene: TRBV6-2/TRBV6-3
j_gene: TRBJ2-1
CDR3aa: CASTDSRAEQFF

v_gene: TRBV7-6
j_gene: TRBJ1-1
CDR3aa: CASSFGTVEGEAFF

v_gene: TRBV3-1
j_gene: TRBJ2-7
CDR3aa: CASSRLGPYEQYF

v_gene: TRBV12-3/TRBV12-4
j_gene: TRBJ2-3
CDR3aa: CTSSFPSTAGREADTQYF

v_gene: TRBV7-8
j_gene: TRBJ2-1
CDR3aa: CASRPAGVSYNEQFF

v_gene: TRBV20-1
j_gene: TRBJ2-3
CDR3aa: CSASRAGSSDTQYF

v_gene: TRBV7-2
j_gene: TRBJ2-1
CDR3aa: CASSSDRGIHNEQFF

v_gene: TRBV28
j_gene: TRBJ2-7
CDR3aa: CASRRRGGWDYEQYF